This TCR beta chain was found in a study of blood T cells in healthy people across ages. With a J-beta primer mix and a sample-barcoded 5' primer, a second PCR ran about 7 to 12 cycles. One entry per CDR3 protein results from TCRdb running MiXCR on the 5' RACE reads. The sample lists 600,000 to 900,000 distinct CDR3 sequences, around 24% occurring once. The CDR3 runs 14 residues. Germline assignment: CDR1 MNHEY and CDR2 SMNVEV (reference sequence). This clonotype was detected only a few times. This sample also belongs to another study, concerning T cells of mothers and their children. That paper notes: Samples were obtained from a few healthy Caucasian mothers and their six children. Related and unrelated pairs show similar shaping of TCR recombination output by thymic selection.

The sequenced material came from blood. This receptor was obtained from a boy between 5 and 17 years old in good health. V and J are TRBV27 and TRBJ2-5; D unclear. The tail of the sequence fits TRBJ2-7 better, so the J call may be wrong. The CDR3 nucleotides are TGTGCCAGCAGTCTCGGTGTGCCCCAGGACGAGCAGTACTTC. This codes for CASSLGVPQDEQYF.